These T cell receptor beta chains were read from a single sample in a study of shared clonotypes between healthy human individuals. TCRdb's copy holds only in-frame clones and misses some; the assay was immunoSEQ multiplex PCR. The sample lists more than 1,200,000 clones, approximately 98.5% occurring once. The sequenced material came from naive CD4+ T cells sorted from blood. Receptors were obtained from a man younger than 40 in good health. The CDR3 runs from the conserved cysteine through the conserved F or W. D genes are given only for firm matches. Clone sizes are given selectively: once, few, many, or a class where the clone is expanded.

TRBJ1-2,-,-,TRBV7-3,CASSPDRQHNYGYTF,TGTGCCAGCAGCCCCGACAGGCAACATAACTATGGCTACACCTTC
TRBJ2-5,-,TRBD2,TRBV2,CASSRTSGTLWVETQYF,TGTGCCAGCAGCAGGACTAGCGGGACCCTCTGGGTGGAAACCCAGTACTTC
TRBJ2-1,-,TRBD1,TRBV27,CASSRDRYYNEQFF,TGTGCCAGCAGCAGGGACAGGTATTACAATGAGCAGTTCTTC
TRBJ2-1,-,TRBD2,TRBV5-4,CASSRRASGSYNEQFF,TGTGCCAGCAGCCGGAGGGCTAGCGGGAGCTACAATGAGCAGTTCTTC
TRBJ1-2,-,TRBD1,TRBV7-6,CASSPSVGQGALYGYTF,TGTGCCAGCAGCCCGAGCGTTGGACAGGGAGCGCTTTATGGCTACACCTTC
TRBJ1-4,-,-,TRBV19,CASGVQGGIEKLFF,TGTGCCAGTGGAGTACAGGGTGGAATTGAAAAACTGTTTTTT
TRBJ2-4,-,-,TRBV4-3,CASSQEFGQPEYF,TGCGCCAGCAGCCAAGAGTTTGGACAGCCCGAGTACTTC
TRBJ2-7,-,TRBD1,TRBV5-1,CASSLGTGYYEQYF,TGCGCCAGCAGCTTAGGGACAGGGTACTACGAGCAGTACTTC
TRBJ2-3,-,-,TRBV11-2,CASSLLAGAADTQYF,TGTGCCAGCAGCTTATTGGCAGGGGCGGCAGATACGCAGTATTTT
TRBJ2-4,-,TRBD2,TRBV29-1,CSVKGLAGGPGNIQYF,TGCAGCGTGAAGGGACTAGCGGGAGGGCCGGGAAACATTCAGTACTTC
TRBJ1-5,-,TRBD1,TRBV30,CAWGTGNQPQHF,TGTGCCTGGGGGACAGGAAATCAGCCCCAGCATTTT
TRBJ2-3,-,TRBD2,TRBV11-2,CASSWGLAGTPGQYF,TGTGCCAGCAGCTGGGGACTAGCGGGAACTCCGGGGCAGTATTTT
TRBJ1-5,once,-,TRBV19,CASSVSRSYSNQPQHF,TGTGCCAGTAGTGTCAGTAGGTCCTATAGCAATCAGCCCCAGCATTTT
TRBJ1-2,-,-,TRBV4-3,CASSQGGLANYGYTF,TGCGCCAGCAGCCAAGGAGGATTAGCTAACTATGGCTACACCTTC
TRBJ2-7,-,-,TRBV7-8,CASSFLGQRYEQYF,TGTGCCAGCAGCTTTCTCGGACAGCGCTACGAGCAGTACTTC
TRBJ2-7,-,-,TRBV5-1,CASSLRGDSYEQYF,TGCGCCAGCAGCTTGAGGGGGGACTCCTACGAGCAGTACTTC
TRBJ2-7,-,TRBD1,TRBV7-8,CASSQTDRDYEQYF,TGTGCCAGCAGCCAGACGGACAGGGACTACGAGCAGTACTTC
TRBJ2-2,-,TRBD2,TRBV29-1,CSVDGLAGATGELFF,TGCAGCGTTGATGGGCTAGCGGGAGCCACCGGGGAGCTGTTTTTT
TRBJ2-1,-,-,TRBV18,CASSPRIQGGDEQFF,TGTGCCAGCTCACCACGCATACAGGGGGGGGATGAGCAGTTCTTC
TRBJ2-1,-,TRBD2,TRBV7-2,CASSLNLAGLVNEQFF,TGTGCCAGCAGCTTAAACCTAGCGGGGCTAGTCAATGAGCAGTTCTTC
TRBJ2-1,-,TRBD2,TRBV7-6,CASSPRTSGRLSLVEQFF,TGTGCCAGCAGCCCCAGGACTAGCGGGAGGCTTAGTCTAGTTGAGCAGTTCTTC
TRBJ2-7,-,-,TRBV27,CASSLSGQAYEQYF,TGTGCCAGCAGTTTAAGTGGGCAGGCCTACGAGCAGTACTTC